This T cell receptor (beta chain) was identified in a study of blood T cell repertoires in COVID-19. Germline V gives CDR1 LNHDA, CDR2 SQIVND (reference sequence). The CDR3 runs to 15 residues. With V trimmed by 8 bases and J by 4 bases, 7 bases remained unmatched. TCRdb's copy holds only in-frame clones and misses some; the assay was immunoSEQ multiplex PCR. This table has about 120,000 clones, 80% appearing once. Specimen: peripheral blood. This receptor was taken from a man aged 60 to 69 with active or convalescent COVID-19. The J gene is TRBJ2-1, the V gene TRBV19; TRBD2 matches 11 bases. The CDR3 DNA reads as TGTGCCAGTGCCCTAGCGGGAGGAAATTACAATGAGCAGTTCTTC. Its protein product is CASALAGGNYNEQFF.